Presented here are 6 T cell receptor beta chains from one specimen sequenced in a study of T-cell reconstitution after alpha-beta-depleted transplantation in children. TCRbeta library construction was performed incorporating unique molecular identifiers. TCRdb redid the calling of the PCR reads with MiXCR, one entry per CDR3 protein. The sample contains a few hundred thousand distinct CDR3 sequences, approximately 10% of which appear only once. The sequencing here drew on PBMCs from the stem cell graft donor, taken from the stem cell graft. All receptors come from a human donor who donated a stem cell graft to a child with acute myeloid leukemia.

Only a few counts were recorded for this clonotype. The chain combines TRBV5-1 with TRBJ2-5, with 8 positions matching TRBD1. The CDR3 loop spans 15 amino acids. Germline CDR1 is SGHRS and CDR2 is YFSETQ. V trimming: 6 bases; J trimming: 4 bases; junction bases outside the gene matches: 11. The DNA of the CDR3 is TGCGCCAGCAAAAAGGGACAGGAGGGTCGAGAGACCCAGTACTTC. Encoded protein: CASKKGQEGRETQYF.

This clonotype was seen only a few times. The CDR3 DNA follows: TGTGCCAGCAGCTTTGGTTACAACTATGGCTACACCTTC. The encoded protein is CASSFGYNYGYTF. The chain uses TRBV7-9 and TRBJ1-2; no firm D call. The germline CDR1 and CDR2 sequences are SEHNR and FQNEAQ (reference sequence). The CDR3 runs to 13 residues. V was clipped by 3 bases and J by 2 bases, with 7 bases between them. Based on the CDR3 plus reference TRBV7-9 and TRBJ1-2, the full variable domain is DTGVSQNPRHKITKRGQNVTFRCDPISEHNRLYWYRQTLGQGPEFLTYFQNEAQLEKSRLLSDRFSAERPKGSFSTLEIQRTEQGDSAMYLCASSFGYNYGYTFGSGTRLTVV.

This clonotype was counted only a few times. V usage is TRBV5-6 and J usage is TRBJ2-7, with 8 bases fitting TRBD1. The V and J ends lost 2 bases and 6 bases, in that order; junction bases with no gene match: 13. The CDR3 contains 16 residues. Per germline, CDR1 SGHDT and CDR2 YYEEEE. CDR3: CASSFWSTGAQSEQYF. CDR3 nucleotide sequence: TGTGCCAGCAGCTTTTGGTCGACAGGGGCCCAAAGCGAGCAGTACTTC.

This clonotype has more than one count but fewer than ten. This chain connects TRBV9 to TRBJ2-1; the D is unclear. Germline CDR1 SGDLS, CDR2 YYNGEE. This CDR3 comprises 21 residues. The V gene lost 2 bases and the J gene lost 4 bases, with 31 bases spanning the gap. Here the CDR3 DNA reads TGTGCCAGCAGCGTCAGTTTTAGTAACCTCTCCTGGGCCCAAAGTTACAATGAGCAGTTCTTC. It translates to CASSVSFSNLSWAQSYNEQFF.

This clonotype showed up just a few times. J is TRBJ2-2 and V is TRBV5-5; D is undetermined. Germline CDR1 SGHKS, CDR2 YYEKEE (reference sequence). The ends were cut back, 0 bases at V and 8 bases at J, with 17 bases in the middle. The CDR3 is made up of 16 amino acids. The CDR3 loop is CASSLGTDPFGGELFF. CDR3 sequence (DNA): TGTGCCAGCAGCTTGGGGACGGACCCCTTCGGGGGGGAGCTGTTTTTT.

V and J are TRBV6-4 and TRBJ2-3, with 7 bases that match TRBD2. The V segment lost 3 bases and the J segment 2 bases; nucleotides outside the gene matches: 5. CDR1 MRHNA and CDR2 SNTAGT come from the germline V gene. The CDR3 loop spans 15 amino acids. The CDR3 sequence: CASSDGGGATDTQYF. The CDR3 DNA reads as TGTGCCAGCAGTGATGGCGGGGGAGCCACAGATACGCAGTATTTT.